This T cell receptor (beta chain) emerged from a study of spatial heterogeneity in lung cancer (dated by TCRdb to the late 2010s). Background for the entire study: Beta-chain transcripts were consistently detected in greater numbers than alpha-chain transcripts, which likely reflects a higher abundance of beta-chain transcripts. In the raw uncorrected reads, each unique combination of TCR and UMI appeared more than ten times on average. The study quantitatively compared TCR alpha and beta repertoires across multiple tumor regions, matched nontumor lung and blood in non-small cell lung cancer. Nonsynonymous mutation counts, determined by whole-exome sequencing of tumor tissue, were related to features of the TCR repertoire. At surgery, both alpha and beta chains were TCR-sequenced in 220 tumor regions, some 64 matched nontumor lung samples and some 56 PBMC samples.

The time point label corresponds to: sample taken at primary tumor resection. For TCR sequencing, whole RNA was extracted from tumor and nontumor lung tissue, or from cryopreserved PBMC samples, and no cell sorting was done. The donors were fewer than 90 patients from the lung TRACERx cohort who had early-stage, untreated non-small cell lung cancer. A patient was chosen for TCR sequencing only when enough RNA was available from at least two tumor regions. Overall results and qualifications from the work: Ubiquitous expanded tumor TCRs were found in blood more often at tumor resection than at routine follow-up. Additional single-cell paired TCR alpha and beta sequencing was considered necessary to confirm, at a functional level, the hypothesis that regional TCRs recognize regional mutations.

Libraries came from 5' RACE. TCRdb shows the sequencer as NextSeq 500. In the TCR library protocol, a unique molecular identifier was attached to each TCR cDNA molecule so that PCR and sequencing errors could be corrected. The source study handled its data this way. TCR identification, UMI-based error correction and CDR3 extraction were performed with Decombinator tools. TCRs above a frequency of 2 per 1,000, corresponding to the top 1% of the tumor frequency distribution, were defined as expanded. Each repertoire was subsampled 100 times to 5,000 TCRs, after which Renyi diversity was computed with the R vegan package. CDR3 similarity networks were constructed using string-kernel similarity of amino acid triplets, with links drawn between CDR3s whose pairwise similarity was above 0.82. TCRdb reanalyzed the raw reads on its own, using fastp at Q25 for trimming and MiXCR for clone calling, and kept in-frame beta chains. For every CDR3 protein sequence, its rows merge into one entry that carries the most common genes and DNA. None of the V and J calls come from the authors' own analysis; TCRdb made them. The table for this sample lists over 10,000 distinct CDR3 sequences; 14% of them were counted only once. More than 30% of the sample comes from the top ten.

The CDR3 runs 16 residues from the cysteine to the phenylalanine. CDR3 DNA only is kept here, 48 bases in frame from base 1. The germline V end is reduced by 5 bases and the J end by 1 base; junction bases left unmatched: 9. The germline V gene supplies CDR1 SGHAT and CDR2 FQNNGV. Notes on this clonotype: What antigen it recognizes has not been identified. No qualities accompany the bases; no much larger clone lies one base away.

This chain joins TRBV11-2 to TRBJ2-5, and 8 bases in between align with TRBD2. The TCR was taken from a male donor with early-stage non-small cell lung cancer. The material was PBMCs, obtained at surgery. The DNA is as follows: TGTGCCAGCAGCCTTACTGAACTAGCGGCCCAAGAGACCCAGTACTTC. It is translated as CASSLTELAAQETQYF. Beyond the CDR3, the reference TRBV11-2 and TRBJ2-5 genes provide the residues; the full variable domain reads: EAGVAQSPRYKIIEKRQSVAFWCNPISGHATLYWYQQILGQGPKLLIQFQNNGVVDDSQLPKDRFSAERLKGVDSTLKIQPAKLEDSAVYLCASSLTELAAQETQYFGPGTRLLVL.